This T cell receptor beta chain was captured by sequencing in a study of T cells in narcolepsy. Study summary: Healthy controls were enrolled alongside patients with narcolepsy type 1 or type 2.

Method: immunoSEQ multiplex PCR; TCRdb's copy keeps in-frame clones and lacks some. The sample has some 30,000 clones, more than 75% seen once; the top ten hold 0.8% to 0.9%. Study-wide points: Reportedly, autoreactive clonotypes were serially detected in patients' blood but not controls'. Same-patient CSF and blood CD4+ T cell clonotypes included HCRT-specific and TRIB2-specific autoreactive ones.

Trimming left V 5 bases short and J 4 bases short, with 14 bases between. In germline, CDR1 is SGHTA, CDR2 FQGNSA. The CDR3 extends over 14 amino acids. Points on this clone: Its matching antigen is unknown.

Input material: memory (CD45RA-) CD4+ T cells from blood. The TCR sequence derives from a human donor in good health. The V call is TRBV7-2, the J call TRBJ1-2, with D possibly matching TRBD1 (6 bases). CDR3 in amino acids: CASSRPGAFYGYTF. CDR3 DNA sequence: TGTGCCAGCAGCAGGCCAGGGGCCTTCTATGGCTACACCTTC.